The clone carrying this T cell receptor (beta chain) was seen at least ten times. Its target is unknown. Peripheral blood, approximately 10 milliliters per donor, was collected. In each sample, at least 7 million PBMCs were isolated. Then a second PCR, running about 6 to 11 cycles, was carried out with a sample-barcoded 5' primer and a J-beta primer mix. MiXCR was run by TCRdb on the 5' RACE reads, yielding one entry per CDR3 protein. The sample lists roughly 680,000 distinct CDR3 sequences; 45% to 50% were seen once. These data come from a study of blood T cells in healthy people across ages. The study's findings and limits: The long-lived group displayed more naive CD4+ cells, plus higher diversity, than the aged donors did.

Per the germline V gene, CDR1 is SGHTA and CDR2 is FQGNSA. The germline V and J ends were trimmed by 7 bases and 8 bases, with 18 bases remaining between them. This CDR3 is built from 14 residues. This clonotype was obtained from a woman aged 60-75 years in good health. Input material: blood. The V call is TRBV7-2, the J call TRBJ2-1; D is unclear. The CDR3 here is CASTSPGYFDEQFF. DNA of the CDR3: TGTGCCAGCACCAGCCCGGGTTATTTTGATGAGCAGTTCTTC.